The present TCR beta chain was sequenced within a study of a mutant IDH1 vaccine in newly diagnosed glioma. Some clones are missing from TCRdb's copy, which holds only in-frame ones; the method was immunoSEQ multiplex PCR. The table lists around 62,000 clones, approximately 91% of them singletons. As concerns this clone: Its matching antigen is unknown.

CDR3 length: 14 residues. Germline V gene data show CDR1 as LNHDA and CDR2 as SQIVND (reference sequence). The ends lost 7 bases at V and 6 bases at J; junction bases unmatched: 7. The time point was: week 11, during vaccination. In the vaccine, a single dose held 300 ug of the mutant IDH1 20-mer peptide, along with topical imiquimod. This sequence joins TRBV19 and TRBJ2-2, with 8 bases matching TRBD2. This specimen was PBMCs, taken from a glioma patient whose treatment included an IDH1 peptide vaccine. The TCR was taken from a man aged 40-49 years with glioma. Written as DNA, the CDR3 is TGTGCCAGTAAGGGACTAGGAGCCGCCGGGGAGCTGTTTTTT. Translation: CASKGLGAAGELFF.